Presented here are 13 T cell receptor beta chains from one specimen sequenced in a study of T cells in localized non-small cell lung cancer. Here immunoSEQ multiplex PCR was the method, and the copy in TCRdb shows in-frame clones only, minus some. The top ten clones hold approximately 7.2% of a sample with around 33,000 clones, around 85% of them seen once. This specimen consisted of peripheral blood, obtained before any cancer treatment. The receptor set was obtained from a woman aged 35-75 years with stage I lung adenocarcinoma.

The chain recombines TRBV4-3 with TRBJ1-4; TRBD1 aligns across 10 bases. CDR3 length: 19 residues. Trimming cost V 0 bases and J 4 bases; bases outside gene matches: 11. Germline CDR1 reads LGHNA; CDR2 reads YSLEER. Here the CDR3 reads CASSQEVGQGEFGNEKLFF. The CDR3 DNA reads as TGCGCCAGCAGCCAAGAAGTCGGACAGGGGGAATTCGGTAATGAAAAACTGTTTTTT.

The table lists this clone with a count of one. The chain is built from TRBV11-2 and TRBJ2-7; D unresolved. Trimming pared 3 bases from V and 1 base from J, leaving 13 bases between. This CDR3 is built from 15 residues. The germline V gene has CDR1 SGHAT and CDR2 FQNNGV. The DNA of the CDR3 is TGTGCCAGCAGCTTTGGCGGAACTCGATCCTACGAGCAGTACTTC. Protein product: CASSFGGTRSYEQYF.

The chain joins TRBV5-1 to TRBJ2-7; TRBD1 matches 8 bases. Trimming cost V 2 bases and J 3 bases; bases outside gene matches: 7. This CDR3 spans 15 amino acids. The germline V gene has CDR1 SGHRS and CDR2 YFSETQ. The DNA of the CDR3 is TGCGCCAGCAGCTTCTCCGGGACAGGATTCTACGAGCAGTACTTC. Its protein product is CASSFSGTGFYEQYF. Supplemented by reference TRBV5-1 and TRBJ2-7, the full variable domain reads KAGVTQTPRYLIKTRGQQVTLSCSPISGHRSVSWYQQTPGQGLQFLFEYFSETQRNKGNFPGRFSGRQFSNSRSEMNVSTLELGDSALYLCASSFSGTGFYEQYFGPGTRLTVT.

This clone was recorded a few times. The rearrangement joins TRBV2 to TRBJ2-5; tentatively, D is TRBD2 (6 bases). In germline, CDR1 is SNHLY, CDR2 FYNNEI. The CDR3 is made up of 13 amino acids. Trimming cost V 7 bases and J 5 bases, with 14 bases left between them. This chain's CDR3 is CASMRGSQETQYF. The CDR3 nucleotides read TGTGCCAGCATGCGGGGTTCCCAGGAGACCCAGTACTTC. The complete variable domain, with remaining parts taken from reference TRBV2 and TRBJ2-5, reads EPEVTQTPSHQVTQMGQEVILRCVPISNHLYFYWYRQILGQKVEFLVSFYNNEISEKSEIFDDQFSVERPDGSNFTLKIRSTKLEDSAMYFCASMRGSQETQYFGPGTRLLVL.

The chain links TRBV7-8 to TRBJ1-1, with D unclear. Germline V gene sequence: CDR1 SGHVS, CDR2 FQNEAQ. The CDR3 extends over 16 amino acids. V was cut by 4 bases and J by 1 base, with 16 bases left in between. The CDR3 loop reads CASSSYRELRNTEAFF. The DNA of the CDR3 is TGTGCCAGCAGCTCGTACCGGGAGTTGAGGAACACTGAAGCTTTCTTT.

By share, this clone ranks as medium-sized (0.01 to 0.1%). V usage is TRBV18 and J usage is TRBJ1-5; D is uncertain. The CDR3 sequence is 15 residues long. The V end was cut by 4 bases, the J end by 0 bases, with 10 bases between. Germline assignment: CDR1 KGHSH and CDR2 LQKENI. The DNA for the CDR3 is TGTGCCAGCTCACTAAGGACGGATAGCAATCAGCCCCAGCATTTT. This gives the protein CASSLRTDSNQPQHF.

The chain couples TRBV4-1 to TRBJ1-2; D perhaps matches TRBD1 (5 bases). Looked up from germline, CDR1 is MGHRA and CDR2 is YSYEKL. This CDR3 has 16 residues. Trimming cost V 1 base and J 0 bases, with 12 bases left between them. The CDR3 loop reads CASSQVQGTANYGYTF. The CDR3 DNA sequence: TGCGCCAGCAGCCAAGTGCAGGGAACAGCTAACTATGGCTACACCTTC.

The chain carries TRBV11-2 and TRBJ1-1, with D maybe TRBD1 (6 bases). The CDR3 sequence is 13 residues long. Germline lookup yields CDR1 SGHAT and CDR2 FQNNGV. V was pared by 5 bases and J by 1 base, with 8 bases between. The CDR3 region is CASSRGRNTEAFF. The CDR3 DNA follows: TGTGCCAGCAGCAGGGGGAGGAACACTGAAGCTTTCTTT.

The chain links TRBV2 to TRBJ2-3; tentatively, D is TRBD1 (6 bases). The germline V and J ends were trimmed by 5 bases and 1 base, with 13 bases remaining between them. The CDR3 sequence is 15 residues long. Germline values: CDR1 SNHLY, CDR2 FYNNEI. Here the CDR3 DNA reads TGTGCCAGCAGTTTGACAGGTTCCCGCACAGATACGCAGTATTTT. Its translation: CASSLTGSRTDTQYF.

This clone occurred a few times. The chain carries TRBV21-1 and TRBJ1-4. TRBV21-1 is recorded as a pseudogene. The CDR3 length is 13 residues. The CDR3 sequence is CASTGTTNEKLFF. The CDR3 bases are TGTGCCAGCACCGGGACAACTAATGAAAAACTGTTTTTT.

CDR3 region: CASSLALRDRVLTGAAFF. The CDR3 nucleotides are TGTGCCAGCAGCTTGGCCTTACGGGACAGGGTACTTACGGGGGCGGCTTTCTTT. The chain links TRBV5-8 to TRBJ1-1; the match to TRBD1 covers 9 bases. This CDR3 has 18 residues. J was trimmed by 11 bases and V by 0 bases; bases with no gene match: 20. CDR1 is SGHTS and CDR2 is YDEGEE in the germline V gene.

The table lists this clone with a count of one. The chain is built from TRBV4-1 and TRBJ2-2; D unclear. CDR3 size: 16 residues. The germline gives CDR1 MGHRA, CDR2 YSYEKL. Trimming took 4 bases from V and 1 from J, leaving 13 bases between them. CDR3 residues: CASSPTQLLNTGELFF. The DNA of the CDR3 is TGCGCCAGCAGCCCGACTCAGCTACTGAACACCGGGGAGCTGTTTTTT.

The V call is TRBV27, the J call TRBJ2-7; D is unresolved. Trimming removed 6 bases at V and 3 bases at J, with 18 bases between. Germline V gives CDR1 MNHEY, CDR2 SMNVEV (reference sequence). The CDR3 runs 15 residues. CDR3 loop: CASSQARRWGYEQYF. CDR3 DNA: TGTGCCAGCAGCCAGGCAAGGCGCTGGGGCTACGAGCAGTACTTC.